This T cell receptor (beta chain) was identified in a study of T-cell reconstitution after alpha-beta-depleted transplantation in children. The study, taken as a whole, reports: Hyperexpanded clones declined; after one year, newly produced T cells mostly supplied diversity. Expanded graft clones numbering several hundred reportedly gave rise to alpha-beta T cells about two months after transplant. Some patients showed high day-60 TCRbeta diversity, which derived from surviving recipient T cells and thymic progenitors.

With respect to this clonotype: The antigen is undetermined.

Unique molecular identifiers tagged the TCRbeta library. TCRdb used MiXCR to reprocess the PCR reads, holding one entry per CDR3 protein. The sample lists a few hundred thousand distinct CDR3 sequences; 20% to 30% were seen once. CDR1 GTSNPN and CDR2 SVGIG come from the germline V gene (reference sequence). Trimming cost V 0 bases and J 4 bases, with 11 bases left between them. The CDR3 runs 14 residues. Specimen: PBMCs, mostly from graft donor cells, collected 360 days after TCRalphabeta/CD19-depleted stem cell transplant. The chain has TRBV30 and TRBJ2-3; D is undetermined. The TCR sequence derives from a female patient younger than 10 who had a stem cell transplant for congenital amegakaryocytic thrombocytopenia, so the T cells may come from the graft donor. The CDR3 region is CAWSVIQIADTQYF. The CDR3, as DNA: TGTGCCTGGAGTGTTATCCAGATCGCAGATACGCAGTATTTT.